Shown below are 26 T cell receptor beta chains from a single sample sequenced in a study of Tregs in tolerant kidney transplant recipients. The table came from immunoSEQ multiplex PCR; TCRdb's copy has only in-frame clones and leaves some out. The table lists under 85,000 clones, about 89% of them singletons. The specimen was CD4+ T cells from blood, collected before the transplant. The origin of the receptors is a human donor who received a combined kidney and bone marrow transplant.

The chain employs TRBV2 and TRBJ2-5; 14 bases line up with TRBD2. Germline loops: CDR1 SNHLY, CDR2 FYNNEI. This CDR3 region has 16 residues. With V trimmed by 6 bases and J by 5 bases, 8 bases remained unmatched. CDR3 nucleotide sequence: TGTGCCAGCAGCTCCGGACTAGCGGGAGGTGGTGAGACCCAGTACTTC. This gives the protein CASSSGLAGGGETQYF.

The V call is TRBV28, the J call TRBJ2-7; TRBD2 might be the D (5 bases). V shed 6 bases and J shed 1 base, with 16 bases lying between them. CDR1 and CDR2 (germline): MDHEN, SYDVKM. The length of the CDR3 is 15 residues. The CDR3 spells CASSGSEGVSYEQYF. DNA of the CDR3: TGTGCCAGCAGCGGCTCCGAGGGCGTTTCCTACGAGCAGTACTTC.

The chain joins TRBV2 to TRBJ2-1; 9 nucleotides match TRBD1. V lost 6 bases and J lost 6; bases outside the gene matches: 6. This CDR3 contains 14 residues. From germline, CDR1 is SNHLY and CDR2 FYNNEI. The CDR3 spells CASRGQGPVNEQFF. CDR3 nucleotide sequence: TGTGCCAGCAGGGGACAGGGCCCGGTCAATGAGCAGTTCTTC.

Note on this clone: Relative to the germline gene, one junction end is altered; a read error may explain this. This sequence joins TRBV6-1 and TRBJ2-4; D call uncertain. Germline CDR1 and CDR2: MNHNS and SASEGT. The CDR3 covers 12 residues. The CDR3 spells CASSESPLPFHF. DNA for the CDR3: TGTGCCAGCAGTGAATCCCCCCTTCCCTTCCACTTC.

This clone was counted between two and nine times. CDR3 amino acids: CASTSSAGTYEQYF. CDR3 bases: TGTGCCAGCACCTCATCCGCAGGGACCTACGAGCAGTACTTC. The chain links TRBV6-5 to TRBJ2-7; a possible D gene is TRBD1 (5 bases). The CDR3 is 14 amino acids. Trimming left V 7 bases short and J 2 bases short, with 15 bases between. Germline CDR1 reads MNHEY; CDR2 reads SVGAGI.

The chain is built from TRBV18 and TRBJ2-1; 14 nucleotides line up with TRBD2. The ends lost 2 bases at V and 4 bases at J; junction bases unmatched: 7. This CDR3 is 18 amino acids long. Germline CDR1 reads KGHSH; CDR2 reads LQKENI. The CDR3 reads CASSPTGLAGAGYNEQFF. In DNA form, the CDR3 reads TGTGCCAGCTCACCAACGGGACTAGCGGGAGCGGGATACAATGAGCAGTTCTTC.

The V gene is TRBV10-2, the J gene TRBJ2-7, with 7 bases identical to TRBD1. V gave up 6 bases and J gave up 3 bases; unmatched junction bases: 5. CDR3 length equals 13 residues. The germline V gene encodes CDR1 WSHSY and CDR2 SAAADI. The CDR3 spells CASRGQSIYEQYF. The CDR3 DNA reads as TGCGCCAGCAGGGGACAGTCGATCTACGAGCAGTACTTC.

V and J are TRBV2 and TRBJ2-5; TRBD1 aligns across 7 bases. This CDR3 is 13 amino acids long. Germline-derived CDR1 and CDR2 are SNHLY and FYNNEI. Trimming took 6 bases from V and 2 from J; bases not matched to a gene: 3. CDR3 sequence reads: CASSRDSQETQYF. The CDR3 bases are TGTGCCAGCAGCCGGGACAGTCAAGAGACCCAGTACTTC.

The chain employs TRBV25-1 and TRBJ1-2; possibly TRBD1 for D (6 bases). The CDR3 runs to 14 residues. V lost 7 bases to trimming and J lost 4 bases, with 16 bases between them. CDR1 MGHDK and CDR2 SYGVNS come from the germline V gene. The CDR3 DNA is TGTGCCAGCACACGATCGGGGGGCACCTATGGCTACACCTTC. It translates to CASTRSGGTYGYTF.

This chain links TRBV18 with TRBJ2-7; TRBD1 matches 7 bases. The CDR3 is 15 residues long. CDR1 and CDR2 (germline): KGHSH, LQKENI. With V trimmed by 2 bases and J by 4 bases, 8 bases remained unmatched. The DNA for the CDR3 is TGTGCCAGCTCACCAGGAACGACAGGGTCGTACGAGCAGTACTTC. Amino acids: CASSPGTTGSYEQYF.

This clone was seen just once. V is TRBV29-1 and J is TRBJ2-1, with D possibly being TRBD2 (5 bases). Trimming stripped 1 base from V and 6 bases from J, with 13 bases between. The CDR3 loop spans 14 amino acids. Germline CDR1 is SQVTM and CDR2 is ANQGSEA. In DNA form, the CDR3 reads TGCAGCGTTGAAGCTAGCACTTGGAGCAATGAGCAGTTCTTC. It specifies CSVEASTWSNEQFF.

The chain combines TRBV4-1 with TRBJ1-1; D unresolved. The CDR3 is made up of 15 amino acids. Trimming cost V 0 bases and J 1 base, with 9 bases left between them. CDR1 MGHRA and CDR2 YSYEKL come from the germline V gene. This CDR3 is CASSQDWAGNTEAFF. For the CDR3, the DNA is TGCGCCAGCAGCCAAGATTGGGCGGGGAACACTGAAGCTTTCTTT.

This CDR3 is CASSLDRGGNTGELFF. CDR3 DNA: TGTGCCAGCAGCTTAGACAGGGGAGGGAACACCGGGGAGCTGTTTTTT. The chain joins TRBV7-3 to TRBJ2-2, with 8 nucleotides matching TRBD1. Germline-derived CDR1 and CDR2 are SGHTA and FQGTGA. V lost 2 bases and J lost 1; bases outside the gene matches: 3. The CDR3 has 16 amino acids.

The chain has TRBV28 and TRBJ2-3; D is unclear. Trimming cost V 3 bases and J 2 bases, with 9 bases left between them. CDR1 and CDR2 (germline): MDHEN, SYDVKM. The CDR3 totals 14 residues. CDR3 residues: CASSFSLNTDTQYF. The CDR3 DNA is TGTGCCAGCAGTTTTAGCCTTAACACAGATACGCAGTATTTT.

The gene calls are TRBV7-8 and TRBJ2-7, with TRBD1 matching over 8 bases. V was pared by 5 bases and J by 6 bases, with 9 bases of the junction left unmatched. Germline V gene lookup returns CDR1 SGHVS and CDR2 FQNEAQ. The CDR3 loop spans 14 amino acids. In DNA, the CDR3 is TGTGCCAGCAGCACACGGACAGGGATTGGCGAGCAGTACTTC. Protein sequence: CASSTRTGIGEQYF.

This clone was picked up a small number of times. This sequence joins TRBV7-8 and TRBJ2-7; D uncertain. V lost 1 base and J lost 3, with 10 bases in between. The CDR3 runs 14 residues. Germline V CDR1 and CDR2: SGHVS, FQNEAQ. DNA for the CDR3: TGTGCCAGCAGCTTAGTGACAAATAACTACGAGCAGTACTTC. This translates into CASSLVTNNYEQYF. Looking up the rest from reference TRBV7-8 and TRBJ2-7 gives the full variable domain: GAGVSQSPRYKVAKRGQDVALRCDPISGHVSLFWYQQALGQGPEFLTYFQNEAQLDKSGLPSDRFFAERPEGSVSTLKIQRTQQEDSAVYLCASSLVTNNYEQYFGPGTRLTVT.

The V gene is TRBV4-2, the J gene TRBJ2-5; 13 bases fit TRBD2. CDR1 and CDR2 from the germline V gene are LGHNA and YNFKEQ. With V trimmed by 4 bases and J by 3 bases, 2 bases remained unmatched. The CDR3 runs to 15 residues. The CDR3 nucleotides are TGTGCCAGCAGCCGTGGACTAGCGGGGGAAGAGACCCAGTACTTC. It specifies CASSRGLAGEETQYF.

The genes are TRBV29-1 and TRBJ2-7, with 9 bases matching TRBD1. The CDR3 contains 15 residues. Germline assignment: CDR1 SQVTM and CDR2 ANQGSEA. V was clipped by 7 bases and J by 1 base; unmatched bases: 11. The DNA for the CDR3 is TGCAGCGCTACTAACACGGGACAGGGTTCCTACGAGCAGTACTTC. Amino acids: CSATNTGQGSYEQYF.

The genes are TRBV6-1 and TRBJ1-3; 8 bases map to TRBD1. With V trimmed by 6 bases and J by 3 bases, 7 bases remained unmatched. This CDR3 spans 15 amino acids. CDR1 and CDR2 (germline): MNHNS, SASEGT. DNA for the CDR3: TGTGCCAGCAGACTGGACAGGGCGTATGGAAACACCATATATTTT. Amino acids: CASRLDRAYGNTIYF.

The rearrangement joins TRBV28 to TRBJ1-1; unclear D gene. CDR1 MDHEN and CDR2 SYDVKM come from the germline V gene. This CDR3 comprises 12 residues. Trimming cost V 9 bases and J 1 base, with 9 bases left between them. The CDR3 DNA is TGTGCCAGTCAGATTTCGAACACTGAAGCTTTCTTT. Residues: CASQISNTEAFF.

V gene TRBV6-1 combines with J gene TRBJ2-7, with 7 bases matching TRBD1. CDR1 is MNHNS, CDR2 SASEGT, per germline. J was trimmed by 3 bases and V by 1 base; bases with no gene match: 6. The CDR3 runs to 15 residues. DNA for the CDR3: TGTGCCAGCAGTGAAGGGTCGACAGGGATCTACGAGCAGTACTTC. As protein: CASSEGSTGIYEQYF.

The genes are TRBV7-2 and TRBJ2-1, with 14 bases aligning to TRBD2. V trimming: 5 bases; J trimming: 15 bases; junction bases outside the gene matches: 12. In germline, CDR1 is SGHTA, CDR2 FQGNSA. This CDR3 has 15 residues. CDR3 in amino acids: CASSPGLAGVFLWFF. The DNA for the CDR3 is TGTGCCAGCAGCCCGGGACTAGCGGGAGTATTTCTTTGGTTCTTC.

This clone was recorded once. The chain uses TRBV10-1 and TRBJ1-2; 10 positions agree with TRBD1. Germline loops: CDR1 WNHNN, CDR2 SYGVQD (reference sequence). The CDR3 covers 15 residues. Trimming at V came to 11 bases and at J to 0 bases, leaving 9 bases not matched to a gene. CDR3 bases: TGCGCCCGCCGGGACAGGGGACATTCTAACTATGGCTACACCTTC. Translated: CARRDRGHSNYGYTF.

CDR3 region: CASSGVSGANVLTF. The CDR3 DNA follows: TGTGCCAGCAGCGGAGTATCTGGGGCCAACGTCCTGACTTTC. The V call is TRBV28, the J call TRBJ2-6; D ambiguous. Trimming shortened V by 6 bases and J by 1 base, and 7 bases separated the two germline ends. In germline, CDR1 is MDHEN, CDR2 SYDVKM. The CDR3 has 14 residues.

This clone was seen once. V and J are TRBV5-8 and TRBJ2-3; D perhaps matches TRBD2 (5 bases). The V end lost 2 bases, the J end lost 3 bases, and 10 bases lay between the germline ends. CDR3 length equals 14 residues. The germline gives CDR1 SGHTS, CDR2 YDEGEE. DNA for the CDR3: TGTGCCAGCAGCTTATTGGGAGCGACAGATACGCAGTATTTT. Its translation: CASSLLGATDTQYF.

V usage is TRBV6-1 and J usage is TRBJ1-5; D gene unclear. CDR1 MNHNS and CDR2 SASEGT come from the germline V gene. The CDR3 loop spans 13 amino acids. V was shortened by 1 base and J by 8 bases, with 9 bases between the two germline ends. The CDR3 nucleotides are TGTGCCAGCAGTGAAGTGAGGGATAAGCCCCAGCATTTT. Residues: CASSEVRDKPQHF.